This entry lists 2 T cell receptor beta chains sequenced from one sample in a study of blood T cell repertoires in COVID-19. TCRdb's table, derived via immunoSEQ multiplex PCR, lists solely in-frame clones and lacks some. The sample has around 200,000 clones, about 89% seen once; the top ten hold nearly 2.5%. The material sequenced was peripheral blood. These receptors originate from a middle-aged man with active or convalescent COVID-19.

The CDR3 loop reads CASSVVDREGAFF. The CDR3, as DNA: TGTGCCAGCAGCGTAGTGGACAGGGAGGGAGCTTTCTTT. This sequence joins TRBV9 and TRBJ1-1; 8 positions match TRBD1. This CDR3 has 13 residues. Germline assignment: CDR1 SGDLS and CDR2 YYNGEE. V lost 0 bases to trimming and J lost 10 bases; unmatched junction nucleotides: 5.

The genes are TRBV21-1 and TRBJ1-2. TRBV21-1 counts as a pseudogene. CDR3 length: 16 residues. In DNA form, the CDR3 reads TGTGCCAGCAGCCAGAGGGATGGGTCTATTTACTATGGCTACACCTTC. Residues: CASSQRDGSIYYGYTF.